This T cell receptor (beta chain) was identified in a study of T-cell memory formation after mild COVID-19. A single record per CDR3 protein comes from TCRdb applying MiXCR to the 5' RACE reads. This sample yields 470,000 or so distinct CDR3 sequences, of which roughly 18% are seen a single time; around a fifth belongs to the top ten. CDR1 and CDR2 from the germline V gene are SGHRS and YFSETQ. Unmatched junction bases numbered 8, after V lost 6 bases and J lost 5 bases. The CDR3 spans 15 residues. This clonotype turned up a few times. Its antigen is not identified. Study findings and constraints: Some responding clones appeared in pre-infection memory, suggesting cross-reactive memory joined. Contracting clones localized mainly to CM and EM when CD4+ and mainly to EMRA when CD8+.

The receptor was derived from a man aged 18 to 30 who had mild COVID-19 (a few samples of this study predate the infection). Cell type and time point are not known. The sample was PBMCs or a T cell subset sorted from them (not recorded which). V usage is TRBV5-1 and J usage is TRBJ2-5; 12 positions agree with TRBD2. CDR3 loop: CASTTSGGSGETQYF. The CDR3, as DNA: TGCGCCAGCACGACTAGCGGGGGAAGCGGGGAGACCCAGTACTTC.